This T cell receptor beta chain was captured in a study of shared clonotypes between healthy human individuals. Study-level background: CD8 memory received one plate per donor, CD8 naive two, CD4 memory three and CD4 naive three. Study-level results: Generally, naive subsets came out with larger estimated richness than memory subsets.

V shed 1 base and J shed 5 bases, with 20 bases lying between them. The CDR3 is 17 residues long. Germline CDR1 MGHDK, CDR2 SYGVNS. Healthy and HIV-negative, the adult donors had no recent acute infections or vaccinations. TCRdb's table, derived via immunoSEQ multiplex PCR, lists solely in-frame clones and lacks some. The sample shows about 610,000 clones, roughly 97% of them seen only once. Note on this clone: Its specificity is unknown.

The specimen sequenced was naive CD4+ T cells sorted from blood. The subset: CD45RA+ positively selected. V is TRBV25-1 and J is TRBJ1-2; perhaps TRBD1 as D (6 bases). The receptor comes from a woman aged 25 to 45 in good health. CDR3 nucleotide sequence: TGTGCCAGCAGTGAATCCCCCCTCTCCGGGACACCTTATGGCTACACCTTC. The encoded protein is CASSESPLSGTPYGYTF.